These 27 T cell receptor beta chains came from one sample sequenced in a study of blood T cells in healthy people across ages. Primed by a sample-barcoded 5' primer and a J-beta primer mix, a second PCR proceeded for 7 to 11 cycles. TCRdb analysed the 5' RACE reads with MiXCR anew, one entry per CDR3 protein. The profile shows hundreds of thousands of distinct CDR3 sequences, approximately 59% of them singletons. The sample consisted of blood. The source is a man between 60 and 70 years old in good health.

This chain uses TRBV5-1 with TRBJ1-1, with D possibly being TRBD1 (6 bases). This CDR3 spans 15 amino acids. The V end lost 0 bases, the J end lost 1 base, and 10 bases lay between the germline ends. Germline CDR1 and CDR2: SGHRS and YFSETQ. CDR3 bases: TGCGCCAGCAGCTTGGTCGGGGGCGCGAACACTGAAGCTTTCTTT. Its protein is CASSLVGGANTEAFF.

The V call is TRBV14, the J call TRBJ1-2, with D uncertain. CDR1 and CDR2 (germline): SGHDN, FVKESK. This CDR3 spans 13 amino acids. V was shortened by 1 base and J by 1 base, with 4 bases between the two germline ends. The CDR3 coding sequence is TGTGCCAGCAGCCAAGCAGATAACTATGGCTACACCTTC. It is translated as CASSQADNYGYTF. Full variable domain (outside the CDR3, taken from reference TRBV14 and TRBJ1-2): EAGVTQFPSHSVIEKGQTVTLRCDPISGHDNLYWYRRVMGKEIKFLLHFVKESKQDESGMPNNRFLAERTGGTYSTLKVQPAELEDSGVYFCASSQADNYGYTFGSGTRLTVV.

The rearrangement joins TRBV9 to TRBJ2-6; D remains ambiguous. Trimming cost V 2 bases and J 1 base, with 13 bases left between them. CDR3 length equals 17 residues. Looked up from germline, CDR1 is SGDLS and CDR2 is YYNGEE. As DNA, the CDR3 is TGTGCCAGCAGCGTTTACGTCGGTTTATCTGGGGCCAACGTCCTGACTTTC. Its protein product is CASSVYVGLSGANVLTF.

Of note for this clonotype: One end of the junction is discordant with germline, which a read error may explain. This chain joins TRBV28 and TRBJ2-3; D assignment may be TRBD1 or TRBD2 (6 bases each). The CDR3 has 15 residues. Germline V lookup: CDR1 MDHEN, CDR2 SYDVKM. The CDR3 loop reads CARSLSGGLGDTQYF. CDR3 coding DNA: TGTGCCCGCAGTTTATCTGGGGGGCTGGGAGATACGCAGTATTTT.

V is TRBV20-1 and J is TRBJ2-7, with D maybe TRBD2 (6 bases). V lost 6 bases to trimming and J lost 2 bases, with 17 bases between them. This CDR3 comprises 14 residues. CDR1 and CDR2 from the germline V gene are DFQATT and SNEGSKA (reference sequence). The CDR3 nucleotides are TGCAGTGCAAACCCCCTAGCGCAGACCTACGAGCAGTACTTC. It codes for CSANPLAQTYEQYF.

The chain joins TRBV3-1 to TRBJ1-4; D gene unclear. Trimming took off 0 bases at V and 0 bases at J, with 5 bases between the two ends. The CDR3 sequence is 15 residues long. Germline V lookup: CDR1 LGHDT, CDR2 YNNKEL (reference sequence). CDR3 residues: CASSQDMATNEKLFF. As DNA, the CDR3 is TGTGCCAGCAGCCAAGATATGGCAACTAATGAAAAACTGTTTTTT.

This rearrangement joins TRBV27 to TRBJ2-1; D is tentatively TRBD1 or TRBD2 (5 bases each). The germline V and J ends were trimmed by 5 bases and 4 bases, with 21 bases remaining between them. This CDR3 contains 17 residues. The germline gives CDR1 MNHEY, CDR2 SMNVEV (reference sequence). The CDR3 spells CASSPSRNRGPYNEQFF. As DNA, the CDR3 is TGTGCCAGCAGTCCCTCGAGAAACCGGGGACCTTACAATGAGCAGTTCTTC.

This clonotype was seen a few times. The chain has TRBV20-1 and TRBJ1-1, with a possible D match to TRBD1 (5 bases). This CDR3 region has 12 residues. Germline CDR1 and CDR2: DFQATT and SNEGSKA (reference sequence). The CDR3 loop is CRTQGGPTEAFF. CDR3 DNA sequence: TGCAGGACCCAGGGAGGACCCACTGAAGCTTTCTTT.

The rearrangement uses TRBV20-1 and TRBJ2-7; 9 bases line up with TRBD1. Germline loops: CDR1 DFQATT, CDR2 SNEGSKA (reference sequence). CDR3 length: 15 amino acids. The J segment lost 6 bases and the V segment lost 6 bases, leaving 15 bases of the junction unmatched. The CDR3 bases are TGCAGTGCCGGTAATCCGGGACAGGGTGCTCTCGAGCAGTACTTC. This encodes CSAGNPGQGALEQYF.

V and J are TRBV5-1 and TRBJ2-5, with TRBD2 matching 11 bases. The CDR3 has 15 amino acids. Germline V gene lookup returns CDR1 SGHRS and CDR2 YFSETQ. Germline trimming cut 5 bases from V and 2 bases from J; bases unmatched to any gene: 5. The CDR3 nucleotides read TGCGCCAGCAGAATAGCGGGGGGGCGACAAGAGACCCAGTACTTC. It codes for CASRIAGGRQETQYF.

This chain connects TRBV20-1 to TRBJ2-5, with 11 bases that match TRBD2. The CDR3 has 13 amino acids. The V and J ends lost 5 bases and 4 bases, in that order; junction bases with no gene match: 3. Germline V gene data show CDR1 as DFQATT and CDR2 as SNEGSKA (reference sequence). CDR3 nucleotides: TGCAGTGCTCTGGGACTAGCGGTAGAGACCCAGTACTTC. Its translation is CSALGLAVETQYF.

This chain connects TRBV7-2 to TRBJ2-1, with TRBD2 identical over 8 bases. Germline V CDR1 and CDR2: SGHTA, FQGNSA. The CDR3 totals 16 residues. J gave up 3 bases and V 5 bases, and 9 bases lay outside the gene matches. CDR3 sequence (DNA): TGTGCCAGCAGCCCTGGGGGGACTAGGATCTACAATGAGCAGTTCTTC. Residues: CASSPGGTRIYNEQFF.

The chain recombines TRBV20-1 with TRBJ2-1; 7 positions match TRBD1. The ends lost 8 bases at V and 9 bases at J; junction bases unmatched: 16. CDR3 length: 14 residues. Germline values: CDR1 DFQATT, CDR2 SNEGSKA (reference sequence). The CDR3 nucleotides read TGCAGTCGTCAGGGACAGAGGGCTGACGGTGAGCAGTTCTTC. This translates into CSRQGQRADGEQFF.

This clonotype was picked up a small number of times. The chain employs TRBV6-5 and TRBJ1-2, with 7 positions matching TRBD1. CDR3 length equals 16 residues. Germline V gives CDR1 MNHEY, CDR2 SVGAGI. Germline trimming cut 2 bases from V and 3 bases from J; bases unmatched to any gene: 9. For the CDR3, the DNA is TGTGCCAGCAGTTACGCAGAGGGGGCTTTTGACTATGGCTACACCTTC. Its translation is CASSYAEGAFDYGYTF.

The chain has TRBV2 and TRBJ1-2; 8 bases map to TRBD1. Germline loops: CDR1 SNHLY, CDR2 FYNNEI. This CDR3 has 15 residues. J lost 5 bases, V lost 6 bases, and 11 bases had no gene match. CDR3 sequence reads: CASSPTDRAYYGYTF. The CDR3 DNA sequence: TGTGCCAGCAGCCCCACGGACAGGGCCTATTATGGCTACACCTTC.

The chain uses TRBV5-5 and TRBJ1-2; 8 bases line up with TRBD1. The CDR3 is 16 residues long. V gave up 2 bases and J gave up 7 bases; unmatched junction bases: 13. Germline CDR1 is SGHKS and CDR2 is YYEKEE (reference sequence). The CDR3 nucleotides are TGTGCCAGCAGCTTCTCCTTGGACAGGGAAGGTGGTGGCTACACCTTC. Amino acid sequence: CASSFSLDREGGGYTF.

This clonotype was detected only a few times. The CDR3 spells CASSGKGLSSYNEQYF. The CDR3 DNA follows: TGTGCCAGCAGCGGGAAGGGGTTGAGCTCCTACAATGAGCAGTACTTC. The rearrangement joins TRBV7-9 to TRBJ2-1, with a tentative D call TRBD1 (5 bases). The assigned J gene may be wrong: the sequence end matches TRBJ2-7 better. Germline CDR1 is SEHNR and CDR2 is FQNEAQ (reference sequence). CDR3 length: 16 amino acids.

The chain combines TRBV5-1 with TRBJ2-1; no firm D call. The CDR3 covers 13 residues. Germline lookup yields CDR1 SGHRS and CDR2 YFSETQ. V dropped 6 bases and J dropped 9 bases, with 16 bases sitting between them. CDR3 nucleotides: TGCGCCAGCACCGCTGTGAATAAGGGTGAGCAGTTCTTC. This codes for CASTAVNKGEQFF.

This clonotype was seen a few times. CDR3 DNA sequence: TGTGCCAGCAGTTTCACCGGGACAGGATATGGCTACACCTTC. It codes for CASSFTGTGYGYTF. The chain carries TRBV27 and TRBJ1-2, with TRBD1 matching over 8 bases. Germline loops: CDR1 MNHEY, CDR2 SMNVEV (reference sequence). The CDR3 extends over 14 amino acids. Unmatched junction bases numbered 5, after V lost 3 bases and J lost 5 bases.

The V call is TRBV5-1, the J call TRBJ2-1; D is perhaps TRBD1 (5 bases). The germline gives CDR1 SGHRS, CDR2 YFSETQ. CDR3 length equals 15 residues. V dropped 4 bases and J dropped 0 bases, with 11 bases sitting between them. The CDR3 region has the DNA TGCGCCAGCAGCCCCGGACACCACTCCTACAATGAGCAGTTCTTC. Translating gives CASSPGHHSYNEQFF.

This clonotype has more than one count but fewer than ten. The rearrangement links TRBV20-1 to TRBJ1-2; TRBD1 agrees at 7 bases. The CDR3 runs 13 residues. J lost 0 bases, V lost 6 bases, and 4 bases had no gene match. CDR1 and CDR2 (germline): DFQATT, SNEGSKA (reference sequence). The DNA for the CDR3 is TGCAGTGCAGGGGGCACCGCTAACTATGGCTACACCTTC. Translated, it gives CSAGGTANYGYTF.

This clonotype was counted ten times or more. This chain uses TRBV27 with TRBJ2-3; D is perhaps TRBD2 (6 bases). Per germline, CDR1 MNHEY and CDR2 SMNVEV (reference sequence). V was trimmed by 4 bases and J by 2 bases, leaving 10 bases between them. The CDR3 covers 14 residues. CDR3 coding DNA: TGTGCCAGCAGTTATGGCGGGAACACAGATACGCAGTATTTT. This translates into CASSYGGNTDTQYF.

This sequence joins TRBV7-2 and TRBJ2-1; 9 bases are a match to TRBD2. This CDR3 spans 15 amino acids. Germline lookup yields CDR1 SGHTA and CDR2 FQGNSA. V lost 3 bases, J lost 4 bases, and 4 bases stayed unmatched. The CDR3 loop is CASSFASGAYNEQFF. For the CDR3, the DNA is TGTGCCAGCAGCTTCGCTAGCGGGGCTTACAATGAGCAGTTCTTC.

This clonotype was counted only a few times. The chain links TRBV11-1 to TRBJ2-1; 7 bases are shared with TRBD2. The CDR3 contains 16 residues. In germline, CDR1 is SGHAT, CDR2 FQDESV (reference sequence). Trimming removed 2 bases from V and 1 base from J; junction bases left unmatched: 5. CDR3 sequence reads: CASSLREGRSYNEQFF. The CDR3 DNA sequence: TGTGCCAGCAGCTTAAGGGAGGGCCGGTCCTACAATGAGCAGTTCTTC.

CDR3 sequence (DNA): TGTGCCAGCAGCGCGAGATCCTTTCAGTACTTC. Its translation: CASSARSFQYF. The chain uses TRBV7-9 and TRBJ2-4, with D hard to call. The CDR3 sequence is 11 residues long. Between the trimmed V and J ends, which lost 5 bases and 11 bases, there was a span of 10 bases. Germline CDR1 SEHNR, CDR2 FQNEAQ (reference sequence).

The chain employs TRBV7-2 and TRBJ1-5, with D possibly TRBD1 on 5 matching bases. The CDR3 covers 16 residues. From germline, CDR1 is SGHTA and CDR2 FQGNSA. The V and J ends lost 1 base and 7 bases respectively, with 17 bases between them. DNA for the CDR3: TGTGCCAGCAGCTTAGTTGCAGGGCCACGGGAGCAGCCCCAGCATTTT. It encodes CASSLVAGPREQPQHF.

This rearrangement joins TRBV20-1 to TRBJ2-4; 10 nucleotides line up with TRBD1. The J call is doubtful: the DNA matches TRBJ2-7 better. Germline V gives CDR1 DFQATT, CDR2 SNEGSKA (reference sequence). This CDR3 is 13 amino acids long. The CDR3 DNA sequence: TGCAGTGCCTTCCGGGACAGGGGTTACGAGCAGTACTTC. Translation gives CSAFRDRGYEQYF.